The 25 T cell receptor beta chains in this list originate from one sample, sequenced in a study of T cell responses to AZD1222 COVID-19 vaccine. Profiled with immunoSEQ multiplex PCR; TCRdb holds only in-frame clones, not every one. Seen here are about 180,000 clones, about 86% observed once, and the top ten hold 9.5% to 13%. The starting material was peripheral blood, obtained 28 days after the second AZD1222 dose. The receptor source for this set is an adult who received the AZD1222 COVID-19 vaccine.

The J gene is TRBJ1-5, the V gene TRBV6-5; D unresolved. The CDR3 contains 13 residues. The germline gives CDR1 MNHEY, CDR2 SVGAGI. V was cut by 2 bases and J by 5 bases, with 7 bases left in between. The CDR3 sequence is CASSYERDQPQHF. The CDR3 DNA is TGTGCCAGCAGTTACGAGCGGGATCAGCCCCAGCATTTT.

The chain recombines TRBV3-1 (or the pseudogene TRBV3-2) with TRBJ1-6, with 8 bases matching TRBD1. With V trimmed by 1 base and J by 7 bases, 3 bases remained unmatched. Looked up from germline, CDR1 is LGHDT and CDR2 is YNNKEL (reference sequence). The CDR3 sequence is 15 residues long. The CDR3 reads CASSQGTGLNSPLHF. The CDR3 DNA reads TGTGCCAGCAGCCAAGGGACAGGGCTCAATTCACCCCTCCACTTT.

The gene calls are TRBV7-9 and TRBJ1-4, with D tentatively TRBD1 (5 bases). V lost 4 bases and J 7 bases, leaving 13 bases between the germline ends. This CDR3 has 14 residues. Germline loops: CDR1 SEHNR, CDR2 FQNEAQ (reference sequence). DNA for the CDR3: TGTGCCAGCAGCTCCGGGACGGACGGTGAAAAACTGTTTTTT. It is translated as CASSSGTDGEKLFF. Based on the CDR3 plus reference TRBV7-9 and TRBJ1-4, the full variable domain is DTGVSQNPRHKITKRGQNVTFRCDPISEHNRLYWYRQTLGQGPEFLTYFQNEAQLEKSRLLSDRFSAERPKGSFSTLEIQRTEQGDSAMYLCASSSGTDGEKLFFGSGTQLSVL.

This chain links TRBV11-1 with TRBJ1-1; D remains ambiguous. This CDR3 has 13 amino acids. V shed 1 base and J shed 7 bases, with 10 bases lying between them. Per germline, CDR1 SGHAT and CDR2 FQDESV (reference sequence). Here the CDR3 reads CASSLGVVNEAFF. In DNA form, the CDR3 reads TGTGCCAGCAGCTTAGGGGTAGTAAATGAAGCTTTCTTT.

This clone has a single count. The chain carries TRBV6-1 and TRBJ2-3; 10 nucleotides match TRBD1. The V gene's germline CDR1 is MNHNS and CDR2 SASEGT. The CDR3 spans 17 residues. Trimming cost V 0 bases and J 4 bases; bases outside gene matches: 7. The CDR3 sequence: CASSEAGGQGWADTQYF. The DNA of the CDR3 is TGTGCCAGCAGTGAAGCGGGGGGACAGGGGTGGGCAGATACGCAGTATTTT.

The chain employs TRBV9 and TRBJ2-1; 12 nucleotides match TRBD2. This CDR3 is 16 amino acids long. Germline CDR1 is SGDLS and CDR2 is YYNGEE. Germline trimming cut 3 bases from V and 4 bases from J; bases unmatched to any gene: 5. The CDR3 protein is CASSAPSGGEYNEQFF. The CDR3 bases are TGTGCCAGCAGCGCACCTAGCGGGGGGGAATACAATGAGCAGTTCTTC.

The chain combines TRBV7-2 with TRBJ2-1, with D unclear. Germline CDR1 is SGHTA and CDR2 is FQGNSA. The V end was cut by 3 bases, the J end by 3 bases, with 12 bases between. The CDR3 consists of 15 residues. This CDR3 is CASSFSGRNYNEQFF. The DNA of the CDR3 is TGTGCCAGCAGCTTTTCCGGACGGAACTACAATGAGCAGTTCTTC.

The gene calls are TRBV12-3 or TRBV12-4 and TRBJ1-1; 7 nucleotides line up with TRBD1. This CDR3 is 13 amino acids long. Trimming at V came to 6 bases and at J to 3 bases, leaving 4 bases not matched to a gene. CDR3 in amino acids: CASSYGQDTEAFF. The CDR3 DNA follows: TGTGCCAGCAGCTACGGACAGGACACTGAAGCTTTCTTT.

The CDR3 reads CASSLLAGAGDTQYF. Here the CDR3 DNA reads TGTGCCAGCAGTTTGCTAGCGGGGGCCGGGGATACGCAGTATTTT. V gene TRBV27 combines with J gene TRBJ2-3; 10 bases line up with TRBD2. From germline, CDR1 is MNHEY and CDR2 SMNVEV (reference sequence). V shed 3 bases, J shed 6 bases, and the junction held 6 bases outside the gene matches. CDR3 length equals 15 residues.

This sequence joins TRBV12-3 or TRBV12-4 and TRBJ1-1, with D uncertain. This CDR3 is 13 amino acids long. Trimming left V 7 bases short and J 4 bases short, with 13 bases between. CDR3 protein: CASTRTESTEAFF. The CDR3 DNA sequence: TGTGCCAGCACCCGAACCGAGTCCACTGAAGCTTTCTTT.

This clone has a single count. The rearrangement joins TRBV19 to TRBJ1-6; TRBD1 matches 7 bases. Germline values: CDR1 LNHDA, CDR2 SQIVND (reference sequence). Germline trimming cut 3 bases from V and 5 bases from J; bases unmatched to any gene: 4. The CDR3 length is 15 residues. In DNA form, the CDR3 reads TGTGCCAGTAGTATCTTTGGACAGGATAATTCACCCCTCCACTTT. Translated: CASSIFGQDNSPLHF.

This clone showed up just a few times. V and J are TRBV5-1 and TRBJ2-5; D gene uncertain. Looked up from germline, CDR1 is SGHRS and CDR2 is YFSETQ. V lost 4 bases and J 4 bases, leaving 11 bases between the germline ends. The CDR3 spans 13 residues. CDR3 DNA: TGCGCCAGCAGCCGTACCACCGGAGAGACCCAGTACTTC. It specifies CASSRTTGETQYF.

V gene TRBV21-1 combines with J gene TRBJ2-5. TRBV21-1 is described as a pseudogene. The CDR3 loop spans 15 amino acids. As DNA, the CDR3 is TGTGCCAGCAGCAAAATTCGAAGGACCGAAGAGACCCAGTACTTC. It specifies CASSKIRRTEETQYF.

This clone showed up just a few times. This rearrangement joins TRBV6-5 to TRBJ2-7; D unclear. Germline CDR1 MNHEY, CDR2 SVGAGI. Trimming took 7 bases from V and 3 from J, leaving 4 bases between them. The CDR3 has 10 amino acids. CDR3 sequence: CASKNYEQYF. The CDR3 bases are TGTGCCAGCAAAAACTACGAGCAGTACTTC.

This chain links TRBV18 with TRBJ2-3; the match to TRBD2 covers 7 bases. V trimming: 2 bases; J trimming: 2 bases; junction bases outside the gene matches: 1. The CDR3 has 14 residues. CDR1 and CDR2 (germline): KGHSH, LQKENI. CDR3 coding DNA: TGTGCCAGCTCACCAAGGGACTACACAGATACGCAGTATTTT. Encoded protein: CASSPRDYTDTQYF. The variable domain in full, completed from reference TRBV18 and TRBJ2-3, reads NAGVMQNPRHLVRRRGQEARLRCSPMKGHSHVYWYRQLPEEGLKFMVYLQKENIIDESGMPKERFSAEFPKEGPSILRIQQVVRGDSAAYFCASSPRDYTDTQYFGPGTRLTVL.

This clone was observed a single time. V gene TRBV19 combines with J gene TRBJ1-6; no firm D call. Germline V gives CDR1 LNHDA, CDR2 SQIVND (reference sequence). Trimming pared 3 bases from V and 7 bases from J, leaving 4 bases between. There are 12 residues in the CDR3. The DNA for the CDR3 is TGTGCCAGTAGTATGCAGAATTCACCCCTCCACTTT. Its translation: CASSMQNSPLHF. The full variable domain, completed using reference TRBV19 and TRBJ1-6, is DGGITQSPKYLFRKEGQNVTLSCEQNLNHDAMYWYRQDPGQGLRLIYYSQIVNDFQKGDIAEGYSVSREKKESFPLTVTSAQKNPTAFYLCASSMQNSPLHFGNGTRLTVT.

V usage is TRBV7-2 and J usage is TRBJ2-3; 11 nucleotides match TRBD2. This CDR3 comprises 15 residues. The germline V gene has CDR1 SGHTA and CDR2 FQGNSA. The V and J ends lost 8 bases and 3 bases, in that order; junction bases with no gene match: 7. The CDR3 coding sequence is TGTGCCAGCCGCCAAGTAGCGGGGGGGACAGATACGCAGTATTTT. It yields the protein CASRQVAGGTDTQYF.

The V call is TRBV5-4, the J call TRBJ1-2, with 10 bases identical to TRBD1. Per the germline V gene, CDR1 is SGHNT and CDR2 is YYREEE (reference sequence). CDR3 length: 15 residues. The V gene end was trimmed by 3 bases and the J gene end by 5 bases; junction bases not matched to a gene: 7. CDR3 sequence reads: CASSYGQGEVYGYTF. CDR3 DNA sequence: TGTGCCAGCAGCTATGGACAGGGGGAGGTTTATGGCTACACCTTC.

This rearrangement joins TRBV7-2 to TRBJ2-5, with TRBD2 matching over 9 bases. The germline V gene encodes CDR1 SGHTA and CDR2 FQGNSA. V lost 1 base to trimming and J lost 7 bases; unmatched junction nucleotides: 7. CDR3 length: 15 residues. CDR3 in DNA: TGTGCCAGCAGCTTAGTCGCGGGGGGGCAGGGGACCCAGTACTTC. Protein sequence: CASSLVAGGQGTQYF.

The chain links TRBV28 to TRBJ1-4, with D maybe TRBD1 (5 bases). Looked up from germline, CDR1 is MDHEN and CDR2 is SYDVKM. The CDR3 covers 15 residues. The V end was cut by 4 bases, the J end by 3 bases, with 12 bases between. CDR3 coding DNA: TGTGCCAGCAGTTCCTACGGGACCTCTAATGAAAAACTGTTTTTT. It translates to CASSSYGTSNEKLFF.

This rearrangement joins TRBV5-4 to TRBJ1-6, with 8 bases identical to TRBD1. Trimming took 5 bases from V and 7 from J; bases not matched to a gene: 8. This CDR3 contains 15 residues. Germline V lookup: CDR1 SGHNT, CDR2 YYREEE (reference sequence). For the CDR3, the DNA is TGTGCCAGCAGTTCCGGGACAGGCCTGAATTCACCCCTCCACTTT. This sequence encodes CASSSGTGLNSPLHF.

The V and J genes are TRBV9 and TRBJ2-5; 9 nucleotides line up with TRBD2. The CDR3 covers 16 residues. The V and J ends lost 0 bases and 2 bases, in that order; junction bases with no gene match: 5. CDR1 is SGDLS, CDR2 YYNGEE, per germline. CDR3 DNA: TGTGCCAGCAGCGTAGAACCAGCGGGGGGACAAGAGACCCAGTACTTC. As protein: CASSVEPAGGQETQYF.

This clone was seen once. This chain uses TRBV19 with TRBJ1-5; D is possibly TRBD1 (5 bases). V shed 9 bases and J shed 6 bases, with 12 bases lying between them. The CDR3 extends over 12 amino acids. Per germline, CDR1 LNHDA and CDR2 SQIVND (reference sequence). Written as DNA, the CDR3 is TGTGCCAGCACCCCTAGGGGTCAGCCCCAGCATTTT. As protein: CASTPRGQPQHF.

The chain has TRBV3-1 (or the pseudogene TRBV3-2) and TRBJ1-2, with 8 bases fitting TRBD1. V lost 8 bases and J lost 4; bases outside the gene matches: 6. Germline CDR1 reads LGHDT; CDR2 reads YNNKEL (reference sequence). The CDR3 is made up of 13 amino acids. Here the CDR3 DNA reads TGTGCCAGCGGGAGACAGGGGACCTATGGCTACACCTTC. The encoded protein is CASGRQGTYGYTF.

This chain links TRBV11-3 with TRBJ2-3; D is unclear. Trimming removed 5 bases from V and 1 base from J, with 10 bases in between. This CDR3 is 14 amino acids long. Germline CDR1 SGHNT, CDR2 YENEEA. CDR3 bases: TGTGCCAGCAGCCCCGAGACACGCACAGATACGCAGTATTTT. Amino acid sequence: CASSPETRTDTQYF.